This is a list of T cell receptor beta chains from one sample in a study of tumor-infiltrating lymphocytes in primary liver carcinoma. Each CDR3 protein is one row after TCRdb ran MiXCR on the multiplex PCR reads. The sample lists approximately 110,000 distinct CDR3 sequences, roughly four fifths occurring once. The sequencing sample was made of liver tumor tissue from sampling region 3. The receptors derive from a man between 40 and 49 years old with primary liver carcinoma and hepatitis B virus infection. Each CDR3 is given with its conserved first and last residue. The D gene is left open where the match is weak. The size of a clone is reported for some rows only, either as once, few or many, or as a class for expanded clones.

J	V	size	D	CDR3	DNA
TRBJ1-1	TRBV29-1	medium-sized	-	CSGAPGWAMNTEAFF	TGCAGCGGGGCCCCAGGTTGGGCCATGAACACTGAAGCTTTCTTT
TRBJ2-3	TRBV5-4	once	TRBD2	CASNAGTSGMLTDTQYF	TGTGCCAGCAACGCAGGGACTAGCGGGATGCTCACAGATACGCAGTATTTT
TRBJ2-5	TRBV10-3	-	TRBD2	CVSQRGLQETQCF	TGTGTCTCTCAGCGGGGCCTCCAAGAGACCCAGTGCTTC
TRBJ2-2	TRBV4-3	-	TRBD2	CAGSQGPAGETGVLFF	TGCGCCGGCAGCCAAGGTCCCGCGGGAGAGACCGGGGTGCTGTTTTTT
TRBJ1-1	TRBV12-3/TRBV12-4	-	-	CAISLGGVLGTEAFF	TGTGCCATCAGTTTGGGTGGGGTGCTTGGCACTGAAGCTTTCTTT
TRBJ2-1	TRBV29-1	-	-	CSANPLSYNEQFF	TGCAGCGCCAACCCCCTCTCATACAATGAGCAATTCTTC
TRBJ2-6	TRBV6-1	-	-	CASTEQGLAGANVLAF	TGTGCCAGCACCGAGCAGGGGTTAGCTGGGGCCAACGTCCTGGCTTTC
TRBJ2-3	TRBV4-2	-	TRBD2	CTSSPGLAGEVGADTQYF	TGTACCAGCAGCCCGGGACTAGCGGGAGAGGTGGGCGCAGATACGCAGTATTTT
TRBJ2-1	TRBV10-3	-	TRBD2	CAIGTSGFDEQFF	TGTGCCATTGGGACTAGCGGGTTCGATGAGCAGTTCTTC
TRBJ2-1	TRBV29-1	-	TRBD2	CGVGFWSGRITDEQFF	TGCGGCGTTGGATTCTGGAGCGGGAGGATAACCGATGAGCAGTTCTTC
TRBJ2-5	TRBV12-3/TRBV12-4	many	-	CASSFSGNEETQYF	TGTGCCAGCAGTTTTTCAGGGAATGAGGAGACCCAGTACTTC
TRBJ1-5	TRBV12-3/TRBV12-4	-	-	CASTRGTAINHPHYF	TGTGCCAGCACGCGGGGCACCGCAATAAATCATCCCCACTATTTT
TRBJ2-7	TRBV11-1	once	-	CASSLGLAGGSSYEQYF	TGTGCCAGCAGCTTAGGGCTGGCGGGTGGAAGCTCCTACGAGCAGTACTTC
TRBJ1-2	TRBV28	once	-	CASSFQAFYGYTF	TGTGCTAGCAGTTTTCAGGCTTTCTATGGCTACACCTTC
TRBJ2-1	TRBV5-6	-	TRBD1	CASSSKLQGPGYNEQFF	TGTGCCAGCAGCTCGAAGCTACAGGGGCCGGGGTACAATGAGCAGTTCTTC
TRBJ2-3	TRBV10-3	few	-	CAINEASGYTDTQYF	TGTGCCATCAATGAAGCGAGTGGGTACACAGATACGCAGTATTTT
TRBJ2-4	TRBV6-1	once	-	CASSNITTVNFQYF	TGTGCTAGCAGTAACATCACCACAGTAAATTTTCAGTACTTC